The TCR beta chain described here comes from a study of T cell responses to AZD1222 COVID-19 vaccine. Study-wide results and limits: Donors were largely white British and mainly female; clonal diversity was possibly underestimated. Vaccine-related CD4 TCRs covered spike, predominating at 160-218 and 743-854.

As concerns this clone: Its antigen is as yet unknown.

The germline gives CDR1 SGHTA, CDR2 FQGNSA. Germline trimming cut 1 base from V and 8 bases from J; bases unmatched to any gene: 4. This CDR3 comprises 14 residues. The method was immunoSEQ multiplex PCR; TCRdb's version includes in-frame clones alone and lacks a portion of them. The sample consists of around 140,000 clones, approximately 85% of them appearing once. This sequence joins TRBV7-2 and TRBJ1-2, with 10 bases identical to TRBD1. Sequenced material: peripheral blood, taken 28 days after the second dose of the MenACWY control vaccine. The source is an adult who received the MenACWY meningococcal vaccine as a control. The CDR3 protein is CASSLVRDRGGYTF. The DNA for the CDR3 is TGTGCCAGCAGCTTAGTGAGGGACAGGGGAGGCTACACCTTC. The full variable domain, in which reference TRBV7-2 and TRBJ1-2 provide the parts outside the CDR3, is GAGVSQSPSNKVTEKGKDVELRCDPISGHTALYWYRQSLGQGLEFLIYFQGNSAPDKSGLPSDRFSAERTGGSVSTLTIQRTQQEDSAVYLCASSLVRDRGGYTFGSGTRLTVV.